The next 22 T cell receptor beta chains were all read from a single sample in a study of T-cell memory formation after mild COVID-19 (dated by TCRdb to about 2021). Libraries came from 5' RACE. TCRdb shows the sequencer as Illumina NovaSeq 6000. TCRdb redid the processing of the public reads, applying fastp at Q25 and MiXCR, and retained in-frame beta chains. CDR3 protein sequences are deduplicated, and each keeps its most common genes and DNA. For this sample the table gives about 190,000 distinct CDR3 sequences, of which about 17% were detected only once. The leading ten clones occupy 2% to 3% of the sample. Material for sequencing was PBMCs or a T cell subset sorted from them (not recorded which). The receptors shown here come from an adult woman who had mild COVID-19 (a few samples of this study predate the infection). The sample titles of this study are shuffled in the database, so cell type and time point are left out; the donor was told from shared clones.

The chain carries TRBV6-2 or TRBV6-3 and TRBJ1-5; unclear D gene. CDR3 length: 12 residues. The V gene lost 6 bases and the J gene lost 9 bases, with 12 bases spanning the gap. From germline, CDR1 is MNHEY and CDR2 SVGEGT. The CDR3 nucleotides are TGTGCCAGCAGGGATCCGCGGGGGCCCCAGCATTTT. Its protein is CASRDPRGPQHF.

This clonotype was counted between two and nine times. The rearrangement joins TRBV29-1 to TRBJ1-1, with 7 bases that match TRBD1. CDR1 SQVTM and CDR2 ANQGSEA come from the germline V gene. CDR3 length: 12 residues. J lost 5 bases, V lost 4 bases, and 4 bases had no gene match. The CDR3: CSVGDSLTEAFF. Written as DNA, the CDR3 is TGCAGCGTTGGGGACAGTCTTACTGAAGCTTTCTTT.

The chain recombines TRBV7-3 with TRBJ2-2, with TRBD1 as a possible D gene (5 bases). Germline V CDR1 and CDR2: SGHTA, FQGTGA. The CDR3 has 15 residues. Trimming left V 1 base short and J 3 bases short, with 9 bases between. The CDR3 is CASSLIQGYTGELFF. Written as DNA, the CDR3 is TGTGCCAGCAGCTTAATCCAGGGCTACACCGGGGAGCTGTTTTTT.

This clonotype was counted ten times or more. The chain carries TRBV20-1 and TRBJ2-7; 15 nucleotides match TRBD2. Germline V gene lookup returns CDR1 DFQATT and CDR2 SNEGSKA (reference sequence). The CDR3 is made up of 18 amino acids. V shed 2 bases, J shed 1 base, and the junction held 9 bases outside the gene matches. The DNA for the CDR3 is TGCAGTGCTAGAAGGGCGGGACTAGCGGGGGGCTATTCCTACGAGCAGTACTTC. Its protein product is CSARRAGLAGGYSYEQYF.

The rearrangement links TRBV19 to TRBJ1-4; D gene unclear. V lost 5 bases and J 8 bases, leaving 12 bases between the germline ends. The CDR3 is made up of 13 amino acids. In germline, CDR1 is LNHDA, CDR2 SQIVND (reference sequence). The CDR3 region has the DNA TGTGCCAGTAGTTGGACTCGGGCCGAAAAACTGTTTTTT. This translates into CASSWTRAEKLFF.

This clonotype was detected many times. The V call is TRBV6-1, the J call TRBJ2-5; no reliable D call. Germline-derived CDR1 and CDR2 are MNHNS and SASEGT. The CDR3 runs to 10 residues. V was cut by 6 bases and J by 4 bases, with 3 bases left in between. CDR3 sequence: CASRLETQYF. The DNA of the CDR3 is TGTGCCAGCAGATTAGAGACCCAGTACTTC.

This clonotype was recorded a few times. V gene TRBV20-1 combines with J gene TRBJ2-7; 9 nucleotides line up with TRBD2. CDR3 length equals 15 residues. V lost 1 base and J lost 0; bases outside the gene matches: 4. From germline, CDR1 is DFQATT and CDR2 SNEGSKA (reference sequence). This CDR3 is CSARGNSGSSYEQYF. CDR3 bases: TGCAGTGCTAGAGGGAATAGCGGGAGCTCCTACGAGCAGTACTTC.

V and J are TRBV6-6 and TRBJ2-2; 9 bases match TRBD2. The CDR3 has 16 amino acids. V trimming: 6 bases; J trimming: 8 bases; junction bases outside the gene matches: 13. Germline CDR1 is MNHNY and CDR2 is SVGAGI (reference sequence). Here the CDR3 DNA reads TGTGCCAGCAGAAGAACCATAGCGGGAGAGACTGGGGAGCTGTTTTTT. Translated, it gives CASRRTIAGETGELFF.

CDR3 coding DNA: TGTGCCAGCTCACCAAGGCAGACTAGCACAGATACGCAGTATTTT. Translating it yields CASSPRQTSTDTQYF. The chain carries TRBV18 and TRBJ2-3; D is uncertain. Germline-derived CDR1 and CDR2 are KGHSH and LQKENI. V was cut by 2 bases and J by 0 bases, with 9 bases left in between. The CDR3 consists of 15 residues.

The CDR3 sequence is CASSYSITGRAAGNEQFF. CDR3 in DNA: TGTGCCAGCAGTTACTCGATTACTGGCAGGGCGGCTGGCAATGAGCAGTTCTTC. This rearrangement joins TRBV6-2 or TRBV6-3 to TRBJ2-1; D is perhaps TRBD1 (5 bases). The CDR3 covers 18 residues. Between the trimmed V and J ends, which lost 0 bases and 6 bases, there was a span of 21 bases. Germline CDR1 and CDR2: MNHEY and SVGEGT.

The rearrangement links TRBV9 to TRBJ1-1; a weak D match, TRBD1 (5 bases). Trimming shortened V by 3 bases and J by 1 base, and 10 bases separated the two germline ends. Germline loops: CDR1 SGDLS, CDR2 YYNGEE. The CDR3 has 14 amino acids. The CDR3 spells CASSGDGWNTEAFF. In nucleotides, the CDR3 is TGTGCCAGCAGCGGGGACGGATGGAACACTGAAGCTTTCTTT.

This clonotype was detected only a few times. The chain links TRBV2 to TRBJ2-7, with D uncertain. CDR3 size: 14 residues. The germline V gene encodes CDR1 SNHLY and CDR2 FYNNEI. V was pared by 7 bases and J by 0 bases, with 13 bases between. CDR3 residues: CASILTQSSYEQYF. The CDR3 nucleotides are TGTGCCAGCATTTTGACACAGAGCTCCTACGAGCAGTACTTC.

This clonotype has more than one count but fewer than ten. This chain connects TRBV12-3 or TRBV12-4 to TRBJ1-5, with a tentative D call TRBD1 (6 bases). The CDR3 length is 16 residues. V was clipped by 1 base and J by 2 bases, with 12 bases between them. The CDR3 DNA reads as TGTGCCAGCAGTTTAGAGGGGGAGACCGGCAATCAGCCCCAGCATTTT. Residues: CASSLEGETGNQPQHF.

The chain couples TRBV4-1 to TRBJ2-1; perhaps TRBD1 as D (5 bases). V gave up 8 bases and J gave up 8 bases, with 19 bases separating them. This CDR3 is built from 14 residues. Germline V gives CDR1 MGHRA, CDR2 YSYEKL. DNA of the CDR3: TGCGCCAGCCGAATAGGTCGATGGGGCGATGAGCAGTTCTTC. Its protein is CASRIGRWGDEQFF.

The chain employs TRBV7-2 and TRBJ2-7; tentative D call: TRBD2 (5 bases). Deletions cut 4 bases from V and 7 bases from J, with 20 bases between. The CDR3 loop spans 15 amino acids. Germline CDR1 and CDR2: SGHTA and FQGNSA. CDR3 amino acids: CASSSAGSSSGEQYF. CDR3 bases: TGTGCCAGCAGCTCCGCGGGCTCTAGCTCGGGTGAGCAGTACTTC.

As DNA, the CDR3 is TGTGCCATCAGTGACTTCTCTCTAGCCTTTACGCAGTATTTT. Encoded protein: CAISDFSLAFTQYF. V is TRBV10-3 and J is TRBJ2-3, with D perhaps TRBD2 (5 bases). V gave up 3 bases and J gave up 8 bases, with 15 bases separating them. This CDR3 comprises 14 residues. Germline V gene lookup returns CDR1 ENHRY and CDR2 SYGVKD.

In nucleotides, the CDR3 is TGCAGTGCTAGAGGGGGACAGAGTAGCAATCAGCCCCAGCATTTT. Its protein is CSARGGQSSNQPQHF. The rearrangement joins TRBV20-1 to TRBJ1-5; TRBD1 matches at 7 bases. V lost 1 base and J lost 0; bases outside the gene matches: 3. The V gene's germline CDR1 is DFQATT and CDR2 SNEGSKA (reference sequence). The CDR3 is 15 residues long.

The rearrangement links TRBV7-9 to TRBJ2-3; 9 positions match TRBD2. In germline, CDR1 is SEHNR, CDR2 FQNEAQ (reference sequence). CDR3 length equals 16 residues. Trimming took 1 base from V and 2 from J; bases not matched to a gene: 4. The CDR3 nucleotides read TGTGCCAGCAGCTTAGGCCTAGCGGGGCCCACAGATACGCAGTATTTT. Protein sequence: CASSLGLAGPTDTQYF.

CDR3 bases: TGTGCCAGCATCCGGACAGACTCTAAAACAGAAGCTTTCTTT. This sequence encodes CASIRTDSKTEAFF. The chain uses TRBV12-3 or TRBV12-4 and TRBJ1-1, with D possibly being TRBD1 (6 bases). V was pared by 7 bases and J by 8 bases, with 20 bases between. This CDR3 has 14 residues.

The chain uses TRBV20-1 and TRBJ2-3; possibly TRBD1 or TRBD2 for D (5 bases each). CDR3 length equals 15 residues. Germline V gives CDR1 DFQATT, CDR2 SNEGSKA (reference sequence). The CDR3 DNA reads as TGCAGCCCCCGTCGGGGCAGCGGCTCCACAGATACGCAGTATTTT. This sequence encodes CSPRRGSGSTDTQYF.

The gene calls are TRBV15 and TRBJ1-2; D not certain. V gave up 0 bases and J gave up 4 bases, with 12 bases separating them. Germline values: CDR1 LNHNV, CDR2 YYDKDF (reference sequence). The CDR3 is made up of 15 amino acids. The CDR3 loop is CATSRDPEAVYGYTF. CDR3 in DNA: TGTGCCACCAGCAGAGATCCCGAGGCCGTCTATGGCTACACCTTC.

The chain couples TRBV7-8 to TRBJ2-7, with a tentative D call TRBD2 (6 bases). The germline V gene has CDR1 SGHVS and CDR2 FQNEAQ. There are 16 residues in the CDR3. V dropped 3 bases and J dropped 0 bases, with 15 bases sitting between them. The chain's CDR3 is CASSFSGQVSSYEQYF. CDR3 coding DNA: TGTGCCAGCAGCTTTAGCGGACAAGTCAGCTCCTACGAGCAGTACTTC.